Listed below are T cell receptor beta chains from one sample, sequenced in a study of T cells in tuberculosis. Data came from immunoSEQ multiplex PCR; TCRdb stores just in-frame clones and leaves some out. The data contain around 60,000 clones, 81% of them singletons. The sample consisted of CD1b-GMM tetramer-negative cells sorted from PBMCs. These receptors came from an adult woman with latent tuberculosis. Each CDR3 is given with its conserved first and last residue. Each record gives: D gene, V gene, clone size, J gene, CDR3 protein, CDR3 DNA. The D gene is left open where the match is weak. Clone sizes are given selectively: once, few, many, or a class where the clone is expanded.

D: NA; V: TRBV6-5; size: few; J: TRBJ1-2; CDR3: CASSYEGRDGYTF; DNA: TGTGCCAGCAGTTACGAGGGGAGGGATGGCTACACCTTC
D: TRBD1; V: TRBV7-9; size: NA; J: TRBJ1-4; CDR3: CASSPDRANEKLFF; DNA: TGTGCCAGCAGCCCAGACAGGGCGAATGAAAAACTGTTTTTT
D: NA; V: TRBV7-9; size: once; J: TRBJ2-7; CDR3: CASSVPQGIAGYEQYF; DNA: TGTGCCAGCAGCGTTCCACAGGGGATAGCGGGATACGAGCAGTACTTC
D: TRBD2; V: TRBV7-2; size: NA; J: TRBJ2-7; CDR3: CASSPRASGSYEQYF; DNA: TGTGCCAGCAGCCCCCGGGCTAGCGGGAGTTACGAGCAGTACTTC
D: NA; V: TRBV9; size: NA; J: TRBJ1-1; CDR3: CASSTSPGTEAFF; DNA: TGTGCCAGCAGCACCTCCCCCGGCACTGAAGCTTTCTTT
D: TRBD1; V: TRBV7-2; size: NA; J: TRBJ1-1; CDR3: CASSPPGTAPEAFF; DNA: TGTGCCAGCAGCCCCCCCGGGACAGCTCCTGAAGCTTTCTTT
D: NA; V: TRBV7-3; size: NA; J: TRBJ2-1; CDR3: CASSLKGQGSYNEQFF; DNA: TGTGCCAGCAGCTTAAAGGGGCAGGGGTCCTACAATGAGCAGTTCTTC
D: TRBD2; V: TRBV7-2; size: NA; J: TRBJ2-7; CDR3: CASSPIRRQRGLSYEQYF; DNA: TGTGCCAGCAGCCCGATAAGGCGGCAGCGGGGGCTCTCCTACGAGCAGTACTTC
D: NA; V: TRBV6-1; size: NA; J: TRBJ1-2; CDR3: CASTLRAGDYGYTF; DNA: TGTGCCAGCACCTTAAGGGCAGGGGACTATGGCTACACCTTC
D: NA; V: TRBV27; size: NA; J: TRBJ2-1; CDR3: CASSPAKQPYNEQFF; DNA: TGTGCCAGCAGTCCCGCGAAGCAACCGTACAATGAGCAGTTCTTC
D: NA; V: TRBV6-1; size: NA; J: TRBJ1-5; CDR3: CASSPFSNQPQHF; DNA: TGTGCCAGCAGTCCCTTTAGCAATCAGCCCCAGCATTTT
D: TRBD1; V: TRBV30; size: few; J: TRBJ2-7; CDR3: CAWAQGVRWGTSNEQYF; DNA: TGTGCCTGGGCTCAGGGGGTCAGGTGGGGCACTTCAAACGAGCAGTACTTC
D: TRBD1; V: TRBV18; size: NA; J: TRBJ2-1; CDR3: CASAVQGSSYNEQFF; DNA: TGTGCCAGCGCAGTACAGGGGAGCTCCTACAATGAGCAGTTCTTC
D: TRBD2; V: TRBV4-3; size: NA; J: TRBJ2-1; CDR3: CASSQDRERGYNEQFF; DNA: TGCGCCAGCAGCCAAGATAGGGAGCGGGGATACAATGAGCAGTTCTTC
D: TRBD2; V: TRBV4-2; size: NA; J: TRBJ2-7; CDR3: CASSQDLRLAGGPYEQYF; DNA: TGTGCCAGCAGCCAAGATCTCCGGCTAGCGGGGGGGCCCTACGAGCAGTACTTC
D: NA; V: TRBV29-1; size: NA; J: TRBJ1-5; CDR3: CSVGGGNQPQHF; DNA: TGCAGCGTTGGCGGGGGGAATCAGCCCCAGCATTTT
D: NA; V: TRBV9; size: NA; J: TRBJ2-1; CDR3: CASSLQGNNEQFF; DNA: TGTGCCAGCAGTTTACAGGGTAACAATGAGCAGTTCTTC
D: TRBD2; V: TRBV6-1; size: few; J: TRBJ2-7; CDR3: CASLDLADPYEQYF; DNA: TGTGCCAGTCTGGATCTAGCGGACCCCTACGAGCAGTACTTC
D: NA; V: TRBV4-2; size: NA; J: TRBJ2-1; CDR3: CASSQDRGHTEQFF; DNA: TGTGCCAGCAGCCAAGATCGAGGCCATACTGAGCAGTTCTTC
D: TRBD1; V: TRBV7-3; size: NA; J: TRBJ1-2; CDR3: CASSSGGQTTLYGYTF; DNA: TGTGCCAGCAGCTCTGGGGGACAGACCACCCTATATGGCTACACCTTC
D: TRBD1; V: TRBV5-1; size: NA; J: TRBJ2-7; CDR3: CASRTGTGFQYF; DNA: TGCGCCAGCAGGACCGGGACAGGGTTCCAGTACTTC
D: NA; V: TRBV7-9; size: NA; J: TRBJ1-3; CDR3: CASARGGNTIYF; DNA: TGTGCCAGCGCCCGGGGTGGAAACACCATATATTTT
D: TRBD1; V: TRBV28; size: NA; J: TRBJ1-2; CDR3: CASTGQVLSYGYTF; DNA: TGTGCCAGCACCGGACAGGTCCTTAGCTATGGCTACACCTTC
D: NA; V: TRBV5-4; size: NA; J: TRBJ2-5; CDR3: CASSWLAEETQYF; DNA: TGTGCCAGCAGCTGGTTAGCGGAAGAGACCCAGTACTTC
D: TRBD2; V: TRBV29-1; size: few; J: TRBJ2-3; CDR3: CSARLAGGVDTQYF; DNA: TGCAGCGCCCGACTAGCGGGAGGGGTAGATACGCAGTATTTT
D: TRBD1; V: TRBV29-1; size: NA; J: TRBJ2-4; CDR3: CSVGSGTGENIQYF; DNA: TGCAGCGTTGGAAGCGGGACAGGGGAAAACATTCAGTACTTC
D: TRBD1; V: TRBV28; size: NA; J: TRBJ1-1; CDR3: CASRGTGRTEAFF; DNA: TGTGCCAGCAGGGGGACAGGGAGGACTGAAGCTTTCTTT
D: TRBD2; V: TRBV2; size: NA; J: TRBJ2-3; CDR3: CASSPGFGTSGMTDTQYF; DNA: TGTGCCAGCAGTCCAGGGTTCGGGACTAGCGGGATGACAGATACGCAGTATTTT
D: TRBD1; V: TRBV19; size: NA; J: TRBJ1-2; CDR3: CASSIETGPLSYGYTF; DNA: TGTGCCAGTAGTATCGAGACAGGGCCCCTATCGTATGGCTACACCTTC
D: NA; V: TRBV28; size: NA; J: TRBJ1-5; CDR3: CASSLIYQPQHF; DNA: TGTGCCAGCAGTTTAATCTATCAGCCCCAGCATTTT
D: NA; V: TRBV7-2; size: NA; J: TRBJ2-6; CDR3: CASSLGQTSGANVLTF; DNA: TGTGCCAGCAGCTTAGGACAGACCTCTGGGGCCAACGTCCTGACTTTC
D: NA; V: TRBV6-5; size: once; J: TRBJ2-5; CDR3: CASSSLGAMETQYF; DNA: TGTGCCAGCAGTTCCCTGGGAGCAATGGAGACCCAGTACTTC
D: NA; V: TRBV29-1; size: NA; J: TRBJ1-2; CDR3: CSVRTPNYGYTF; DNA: TGCAGCGTCCGTACACCGAACTATGGCTACACCTTC
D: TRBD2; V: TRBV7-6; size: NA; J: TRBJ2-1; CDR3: CASSLGWRGDRNEQFF; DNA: TGTGCCAGCAGCTTAGGCTGGCGGGGGGATAGAAATGAGCAGTTCTTC
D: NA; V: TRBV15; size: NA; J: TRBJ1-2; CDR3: CATSRDGRDNGYTF; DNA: TGTGCCACCAGCAGAGATGGCAGGGATAATGGCTACACCTTC
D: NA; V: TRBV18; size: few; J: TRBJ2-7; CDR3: CASSPRASESYEQYF; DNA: TGTGCCAGCTCACCACGCGCTAGTGAGTCCTACGAGCAGTACTTC
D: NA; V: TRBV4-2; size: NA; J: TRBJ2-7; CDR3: CASSQDQAGVSYEQYF; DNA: TGTGCCAGCAGCCAAGATCAAGCAGGGGTGAGTTACGAGCAGTACTTC
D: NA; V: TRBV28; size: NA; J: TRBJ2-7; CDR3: CASSLSGGGQYF; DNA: TGTGCCAGCAGTTTATCAGGGGGAGGGCAGTACTTC
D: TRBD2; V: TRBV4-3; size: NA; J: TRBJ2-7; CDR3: CASSQDEGLTSGGADTYEQYF; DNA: TGCGCCAGCAGCCAAGATGAGGGCCTGACTAGCGGGGGGGCCGACACCTACGAGCAGTACTTC
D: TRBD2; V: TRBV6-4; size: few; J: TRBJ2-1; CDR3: CASSRGTRSHPEQFF; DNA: TGTGCCAGCAGTAGAGGGACTAGGAGCCACCCGGAGCAGTTCTTC
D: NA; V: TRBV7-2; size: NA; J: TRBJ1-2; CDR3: CASSVATGGSSYGYTF; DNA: TGTGCCAGCAGTGTCGCGACCGGGGGAAGTAGCTATGGCTACACCTTC
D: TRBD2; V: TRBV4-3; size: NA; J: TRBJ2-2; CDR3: CASSEQSGGDQIGELFF; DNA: TGCGCCAGCAGCGAACAAAGCGGGGGGGACCAGATCGGGGAGCTGTTTTTT
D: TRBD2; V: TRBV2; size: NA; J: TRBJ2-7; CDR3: CASSEGTSGYEQYF; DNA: TGTGCCAGCAGTGAAGGGACTAGCGGTTACGAGCAGTACTTC
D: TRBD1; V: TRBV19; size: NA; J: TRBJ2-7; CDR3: CASSPDQGAEQYF; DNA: TGTGCCAGTAGCCCAGACCAGGGGGCCGAGCAGTACTTC
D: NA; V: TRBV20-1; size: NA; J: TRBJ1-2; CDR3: CSATDYYGYTF; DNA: TGCAGTGCTACCGACTACTATGGCTACACCTTC
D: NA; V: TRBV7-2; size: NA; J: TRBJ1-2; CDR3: CASSRFRESNYGYTF; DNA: TGTGCCAGCAGCAGATTCCGAGAGTCAAACTATGGCTACACCTTC
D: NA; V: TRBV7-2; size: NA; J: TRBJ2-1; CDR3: CASRHADNNEQFF; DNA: TGTGCCAGCAGACACGCGGACAACAATGAGCAGTTCTTC
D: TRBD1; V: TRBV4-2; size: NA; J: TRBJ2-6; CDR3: CASSQGPGQGAGGANVLTF; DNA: TGTGCCAGCAGCCAGGGCCCGGGACAGGGGGCAGGTGGGGCCAACGTCCTGACTTTC
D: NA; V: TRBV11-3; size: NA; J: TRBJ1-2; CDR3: CASSPTATNYGYTF; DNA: TGTGCCAGCAGCCCGACAGCGACCAACTATGGCTACACCTTC
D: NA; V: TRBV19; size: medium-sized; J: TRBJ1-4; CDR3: CASSIYGATNEKLFF; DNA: TGTGCCAGTAGTATATACGGAGCAACTAATGAAAAACTGTTTTTT